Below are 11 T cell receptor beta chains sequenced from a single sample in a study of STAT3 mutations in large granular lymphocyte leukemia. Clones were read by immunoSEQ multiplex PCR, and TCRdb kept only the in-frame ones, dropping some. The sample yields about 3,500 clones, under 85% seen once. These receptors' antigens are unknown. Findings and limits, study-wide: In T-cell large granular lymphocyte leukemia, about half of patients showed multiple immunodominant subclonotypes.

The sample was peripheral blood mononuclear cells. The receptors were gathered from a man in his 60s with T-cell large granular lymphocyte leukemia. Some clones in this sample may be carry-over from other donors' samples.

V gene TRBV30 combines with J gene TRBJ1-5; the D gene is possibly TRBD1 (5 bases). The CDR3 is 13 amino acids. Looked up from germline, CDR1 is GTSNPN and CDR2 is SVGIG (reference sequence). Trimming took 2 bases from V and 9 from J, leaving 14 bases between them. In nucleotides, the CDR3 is TGTGCCTGGAGTCGGGGGGGGGAACGGCCCCAGCATTTT. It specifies CAWSRGGERPQHF.

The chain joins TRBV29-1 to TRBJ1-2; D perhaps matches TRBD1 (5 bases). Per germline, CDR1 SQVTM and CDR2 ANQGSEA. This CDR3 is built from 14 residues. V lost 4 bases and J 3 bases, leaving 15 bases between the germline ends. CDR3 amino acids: CSVVVPGRDYGYTF. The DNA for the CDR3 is TGCAGCGTTGTAGTACCGGGACGGGACTATGGCTACACCTTC.

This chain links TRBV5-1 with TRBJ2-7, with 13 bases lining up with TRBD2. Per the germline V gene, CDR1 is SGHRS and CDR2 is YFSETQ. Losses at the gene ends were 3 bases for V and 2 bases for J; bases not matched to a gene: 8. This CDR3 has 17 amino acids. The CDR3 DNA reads TGCGCCAGCAGCTCGTACTCTGGACTAGCGGGGGCCTACGAGCAGTACTTC. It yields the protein CASSSYSGLAGAYEQYF.

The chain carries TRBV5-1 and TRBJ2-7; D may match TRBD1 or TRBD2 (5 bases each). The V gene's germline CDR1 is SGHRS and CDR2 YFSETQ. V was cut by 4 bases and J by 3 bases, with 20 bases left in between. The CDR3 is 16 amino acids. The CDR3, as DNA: TGCGCCAGCAGCCTGAGCCCCGGGACGCAAAACTACGAGCAGTACTTC. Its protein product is CASSLSPGTQNYEQYF. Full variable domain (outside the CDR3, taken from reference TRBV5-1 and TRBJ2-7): KAGVTQTPRYLIKTRGQQVTLSCSPISGHRSVSWYQQTPGQGLQFLFEYFSETQRNKGNFPGRFSGRQFSNSRSEMNVSTLELGDSALYLCASSLSPGTQNYEQYFGPGTRLTVT.

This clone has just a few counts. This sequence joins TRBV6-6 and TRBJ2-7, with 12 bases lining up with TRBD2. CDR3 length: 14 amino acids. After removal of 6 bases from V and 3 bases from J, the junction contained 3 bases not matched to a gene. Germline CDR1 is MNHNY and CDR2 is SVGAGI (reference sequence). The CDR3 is CASRPLAGGYEQYF. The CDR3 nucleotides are TGTGCCAGCAGACCACTAGCGGGAGGCTACGAGCAGTACTTC.

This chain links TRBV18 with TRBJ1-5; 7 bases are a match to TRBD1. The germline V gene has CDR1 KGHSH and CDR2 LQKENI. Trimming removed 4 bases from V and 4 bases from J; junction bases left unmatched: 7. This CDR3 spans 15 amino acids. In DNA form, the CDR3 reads TGTGCCAGCTCACTGGAGACAGGGAGGAATCAGCCCCAGCATTTT. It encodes CASSLETGRNQPQHF.

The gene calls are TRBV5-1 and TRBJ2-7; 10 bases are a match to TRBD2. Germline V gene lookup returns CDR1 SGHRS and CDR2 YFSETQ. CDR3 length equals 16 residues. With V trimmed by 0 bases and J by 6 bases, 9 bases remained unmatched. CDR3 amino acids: CASSLDPAGLATEQYF. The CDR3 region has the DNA TGCGCCAGCAGCTTGGATCCTGCGGGACTAGCGACCGAGCAGTACTTC.

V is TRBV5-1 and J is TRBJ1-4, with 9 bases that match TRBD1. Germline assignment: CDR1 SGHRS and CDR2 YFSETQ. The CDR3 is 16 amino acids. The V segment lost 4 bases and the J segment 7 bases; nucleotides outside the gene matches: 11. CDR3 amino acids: CASSVGTPDRGEKLFF. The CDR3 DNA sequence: TGCGCCAGCAGCGTGGGAACGCCGGACAGGGGTGAAAAACTGTTTTTT.

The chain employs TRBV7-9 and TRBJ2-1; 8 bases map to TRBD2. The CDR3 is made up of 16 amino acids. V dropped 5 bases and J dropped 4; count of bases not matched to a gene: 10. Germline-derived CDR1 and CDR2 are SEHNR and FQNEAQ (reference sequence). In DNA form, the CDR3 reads TGTGCCAGCAGCCTCCCCGGGGGGGTTGGGTACAATGAGCAGTTCTTC. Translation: CASSLPGGVGYNEQFF.

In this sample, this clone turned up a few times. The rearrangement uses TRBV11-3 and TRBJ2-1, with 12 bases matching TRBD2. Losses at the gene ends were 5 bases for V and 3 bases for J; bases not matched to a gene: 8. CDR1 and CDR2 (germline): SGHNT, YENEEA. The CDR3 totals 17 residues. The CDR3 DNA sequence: TGTGCCAGCAGCCCGACTAGCGGGAGTCTTGACTACAATGAGCAGTTCTTC. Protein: CASSPTSGSLDYNEQFF.

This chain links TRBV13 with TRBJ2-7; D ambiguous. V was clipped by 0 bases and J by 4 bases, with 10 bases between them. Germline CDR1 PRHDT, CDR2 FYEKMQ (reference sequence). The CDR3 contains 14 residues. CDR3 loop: CASSLGPSLYEQYF. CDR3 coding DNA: TGTGCCAGCAGCTTAGGGCCGAGCCTATACGAGCAGTACTTC.